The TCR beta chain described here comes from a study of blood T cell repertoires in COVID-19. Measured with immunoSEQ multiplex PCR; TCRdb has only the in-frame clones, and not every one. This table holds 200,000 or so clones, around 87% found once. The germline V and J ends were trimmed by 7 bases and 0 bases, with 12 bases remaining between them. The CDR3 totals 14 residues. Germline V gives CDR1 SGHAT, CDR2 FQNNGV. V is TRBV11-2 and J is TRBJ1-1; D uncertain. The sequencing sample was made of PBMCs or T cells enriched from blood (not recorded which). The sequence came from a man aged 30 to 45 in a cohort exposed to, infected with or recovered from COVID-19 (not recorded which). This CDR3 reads CASNPAVMNTEAFF. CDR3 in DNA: TGTGCCAGCAACCCTGCGGTCATGAACACTGAAGCTTTCTTT.